Presented here are 15 T cell receptor beta chains from one specimen sequenced in a study of shared clonotypes between healthy human individuals. The naive CD8 population came from CD45RO-negative cells selected for CCR7, without terminally differentiated effector memory CD45RA+ cells. Generated by immunoSEQ multiplex PCR, the TCRdb table keeps only in-frame clones and is missing some. The sample consists of around 2,000,000 clones, about 95% of them appearing once. The sequenced sample consisted of naive CD8+ T cells sorted from blood. The receptors were sampled from a man between 18 and 29 years old in good health.

CDR3 nucleotides: TGTGCCAGCAGTGAATTAACAGACTCCTATAATTCACCCCTCCACTTT. It encodes CASSELTDSYNSPLHF. The chain links TRBV6-1 to TRBJ1-6; D is unclear. Germline assignment: CDR1 MNHNS and CDR2 SASEGT. This CDR3 is built from 16 residues. Trimming took 2 bases from V and 0 from J, leaving 8 bases between them.

This chain joins TRBV7-2 and TRBJ2-3; 12 positions match TRBD2. This CDR3 has 18 residues. Losses at the gene ends were 1 base for V and 5 bases for J; bases not matched to a gene: 10. Germline V gene data show CDR1 as SGHTA and CDR2 as FQGNSA. CDR3 residues: CASSLGSLAGGPRDTQYF. The CDR3 DNA sequence: TGTGCCAGCAGCTTAGGGAGTCTAGCGGGAGGGCCGAGAGATACGCAGTATTTT.

The chain couples TRBV7-9 to TRBJ2-7; D gene unclear. Germline assignment: CDR1 SEHNR and CDR2 FQNEAQ (reference sequence). This CDR3 is 15 amino acids long. Trimming pared 5 bases from V and 3 bases from J, leaving 17 bases between. This chain's CDR3 is CASSPADTLNYEQYF. CDR3 coding DNA: TGTGCCAGCAGCCCAGCCGACACATTAAACTACGAGCAGTACTTC.

The chain joins TRBV7-9 to TRBJ2-7; D gene ambiguous. The CDR3 extends over 12 amino acids. The ends were cut back, 7 bases at V and 2 bases at J, with 9 bases in the middle. Germline V gene sequence: CDR1 SEHNR, CDR2 FQNEAQ (reference sequence). CDR3 nucleotide sequence: TGTGCCAGCACCAAAAGCCCCTACGAGCAGTACTTC. This gives the protein CASTKSPYEQYF.

V usage is TRBV10-2 and J usage is TRBJ2-1, with 10 bases lining up with TRBD2. This CDR3 is built from 15 residues. V lost 5 bases, J lost 7 bases, and 8 bases stayed unmatched. Germline V gene lookup returns CDR1 WSHSY and CDR2 SAAADI. The CDR3 sequence is CASSLLAGQLNEQFF. CDR3 DNA: TGCGCCAGCAGTTTACTAGCGGGACAGTTAAATGAGCAGTTCTTC.

CDR3 residues: CASSEAGGRETVSGANVLTF. The CDR3 bases are TGCGCCAGCAGTGAAGCGGGAGGTCGCGAAACGGTCTCTGGGGCCAACGTCCTGACTTTC. V gene TRBV23-1 combines with J gene TRBJ2-6; 9 nucleotides align to TRBD2. TRBV23-1 is flagged as an ORF with uncertain function. V gave up 5 bases and J gave up 0 bases; unmatched junction bases: 14. The CDR3 sequence is 20 residues long.

This chain links TRBV6-6 with TRBJ1-4; TRBD1 matches at 7 bases. CDR3 length: 16 residues. J lost 5 bases, V lost 0 bases, and 6 bases had no gene match. The germline V gene has CDR1 MNHNY and CDR2 SVGAGI (reference sequence). The CDR3 reads CASSYSPGTVNEKLFF. CDR3 in DNA: TGTGCCAGCAGTTACTCGCCCGGGACAGTGAATGAAAAACTGTTTTTT.

The chain couples TRBV10-2 to TRBJ2-7; D is uncertain. Germline V gene sequence: CDR1 WSHSY, CDR2 SAAADI. V lost 2 bases and J lost 5, with 13 bases in between. The CDR3 spans 14 residues. CDR3 DNA: TGCGCCAGCAGTGAGGTAAGGGCTGCGGACGAGCAGTACTTC. As protein: CASSEVRAADEQYF.

The chain couples TRBV30 to TRBJ2-7, with 7 positions matching TRBD1. CDR3 length: 14 residues. V lost 1 base, J lost 3 bases, and 6 bases stayed unmatched. Per germline, CDR1 GTSNPN and CDR2 SVGIG (reference sequence). This CDR3 is CAWSAGTENYEQYF. CDR3 coding DNA: TGTGCCTGGAGTGCCGGGACAGAGAACTACGAGCAGTACTTC.

This rearrangement joins TRBV5-4 to TRBJ1-1; 8 nucleotides agree with TRBD1. Germline V gene sequence: CDR1 SGHNT, CDR2 YYREEE (reference sequence). There are 18 residues in the CDR3. Losses at the gene ends were 2 bases for V and 5 bases for J; bases not matched to a gene: 17. The DNA for the CDR3 is TGTGCCAGCAGCTTTCCCCCTTCAGGGGGCGACGGAGGTACTGAAGCTTTCTTT. This codes for CASSFPPSGGDGGTEAFF. Variable domain in full (rest from reference TRBV5-4 and TRBJ1-1): ETGVTQSPTHLIKTRGQQVTLRCSSQSGHNTVSWYQQALGQGPQFIFQYYREEENGRGNFPPRFSGLQFPNYSSELNVNALELDDSALYLCASSFPPSGGDGGTEAFFGQGTRLTVV.

The chain combines TRBV7-2 with TRBJ2-1, with 10 bases aligning to TRBD2. The CDR3 sequence is 17 residues long. Germline V gives CDR1 SGHTA, CDR2 FQGNSA. Germline trimming cut 3 bases from V and 1 base from J; bases unmatched to any gene: 6. CDR3 bases: TGTGCCAGCAGCTTTTCTTCTAGCGGGAGTTCCTACAATGAGCAGTTCTTC. Encoded protein: CASSFSSSGSSYNEQFF.

The J gene is TRBJ2-5, the V gene TRBV30, with D maybe TRBD2 (6 bases). V dropped 5 bases and J dropped 4 bases, with 17 bases sitting between them. This CDR3 has 14 residues. Germline values: CDR1 GTSNPN, CDR2 SVGIG (reference sequence). CDR3 region: CAWAYMGGAETQYF. The CDR3 nucleotides are TGTGCCTGGGCGTATATGGGCGGGGCAGAGACCCAGTACTTC.

On this clone: Other DNA sequences from this sample encode an identical CDR3 as well. CDR3 sequence (DNA): TGTGCCATCAGTGGGGAGGGATCCTACGAGCAGTACTTC. It translates to CAISGEGSYEQYF. This rearrangement joins TRBV10-3 to TRBJ2-7; 7 bases are a match to TRBD2. CDR1 and CDR2 from the germline V gene are ENHRY and SYGVKD. This CDR3 has 13 amino acids. V shed 4 bases and J 1 base; nucleotides not matched to a gene: 1.

This sequence joins TRBV2 and TRBJ1-1; D perhaps matches TRBD1 (5 bases). Deletions cut 0 bases from V and 8 bases from J, with 10 bases between. Germline loops: CDR1 SNHLY, CDR2 FYNNEI. The CDR3 covers 13 residues. CDR3 in amino acids: CASSEAVGGEAFF. The CDR3 DNA follows: TGTGCCAGCAGTGAAGCGGTGGGGGGAGAAGCTTTCTTT. Combining the CDR3 with reference TRBV2 and TRBJ1-1 gives the whole variable domain EPEVTQTPSHQVTQMGQEVILRCVPISNHLYFYWYRQILGQKVEFLVSFYNNEISEKSEIFDDQFSVERPDGSNFTLKIRSTKLEDSAMYFCASSEAVGGEAFFGQGTRLTVV.

This clone has a handful of counts. CDR3 sequence: CASSNRDRDEGYTF. The DNA for the CDR3 is TGTGCCAGTAGTAATCGTGACAGGGATGAAGGCTACACCTTC. The genes are TRBV19 and TRBJ1-2; 7 bases align to TRBD1. The ends lost 4 bases at V and 8 bases at J; junction bases unmatched: 10. The length of the CDR3 is 14 residues. Germline CDR1 LNHDA, CDR2 SQIVND (reference sequence).